These 26 T cell receptor beta chains share one sample of origin, sequenced in a study of shared clonotypes between healthy human individuals. Measured with immunoSEQ multiplex PCR; TCRdb has only the in-frame clones, and not every one. Seen here are about 450,000 clones, 75% to 85% observed once, and the top ten hold over 10%. Sample: PBMCs. The receptors shown here come from a woman between 40 and 50 years old in good health. Some clones in this sample may be carry-over from other donors' samples.

The chain has TRBV7-3 and TRBJ2-5; no reliable D call. Per the germline V gene, CDR1 is SGHTA and CDR2 is FQGTGA. CDR3 length: 14 amino acids. The ends were cut back, 0 bases at V and 0 bases at J, with 5 bases in the middle. CDR3 DNA sequence: TGTGCCAGCAGCTTAACGGGCAACCAAGAGACCCAGTACTTC. The encoded protein is CASSLTGNQETQYF. Filled out from reference TRBV7-3 and TRBJ2-5, the complete variable domain reads GAGVSQTPSNKVTEKGKYVELRCDPISGHTALYWYRQSLGQGPEFLIYFQGTGAADDSGLPNDRFFAVRPEGSVSTLKIQRTERGDSAVYLCASSLTGNQETQYFGPGTRLLVL.

This clone appeared once. The V call is TRBV11-3, the J call TRBJ2-1; 7 nucleotides line up with TRBD2. V dropped 1 base and J dropped 0; count of bases not matched to a gene: 9. CDR1 is SGHNT, CDR2 YENEEA, per germline. The length of the CDR3 is 18 residues. The CDR3 DNA reads TGTGCCAGCAGCTTAGGGGGGGGTCCATTTGGCTCCTACAATGAGCAGTTCTTC. It encodes CASSLGGGPFGSYNEQFF.

The rearrangement joins TRBV6-6 to TRBJ2-7, with D perhaps given as TRBD1 or TRBD2 (5 bases each). V lost 2 bases to trimming and J lost 6 bases, with 20 bases between them. Germline CDR1 is MNHNY and CDR2 is SVGAGI (reference sequence). This CDR3 region has 16 residues. The CDR3 reads CASSYPFVPAGSEQYF. The DNA for the CDR3 is TGTGCCAGCAGTTACCCCTTTGTCCCCGCAGGGAGCGAGCAGTACTTC.

The rearrangement uses TRBV21-1 and TRBJ1-1; the table's D call, TRBD1, has no DNA check behind it. TRBV21-1 represents a pseudogene. The CDR3 length is 12 residues. The CDR3 coding sequence is TGTGCCAGCAGCAGGGACAGGGAACGGGCTTTCTTT. Protein: CASSRDRERAFF.

V is TRBV25-1 and J is TRBJ2-1; 9 nucleotides match TRBD1. The CDR3 runs to 14 residues. Germline CDR1 reads MGHDK; CDR2 reads SYGVNS. J was trimmed by 6 bases and V by 5 bases; bases with no gene match: 5. The DNA for the CDR3 is TGTGCCAGCAGTCCCGGGACAGGGCGCAATGAGCAGTTCTTC. Translating gives CASSPGTGRNEQFF.

This clone showed up just a few times. The rearrangement links TRBV4-3 to TRBJ2-7; tentative D call: TRBD2 (5 bases). The V gene lost 4 bases and the J gene lost 5 bases, with 18 bases spanning the gap. The CDR3 spans 15 residues. CDR1 and CDR2 (germline): LGHNA, YSLEER. The CDR3 DNA sequence: TGCGCCAGCAGCCGAGGAGGTCAGGCTAGTAACGAGCAGTACTTC. It specifies CASSRGGQASNEQYF.

This clone is a singleton in its sample. This sequence may be a read error, since a much larger clone differs from it by one base. This sample also contains other DNA sequences that code for the same CDR3. The rearrangement links TRBV29-1 to TRBJ2-1; the D gene is possibly TRBD1 (6 bases). This CDR3 spans 12 amino acids. Per germline, CDR1 SQVTM and CDR2 ANQGSEA. The CDR3 sequence is CSAYTGYNEQFF. Here the CDR3 DNA reads TGCAGCGCTTATACAGGGTACAACGAGCAGTTCTTC.

The rearrangement uses TRBV28 and TRBJ2-5; TRBD2 matches 12 bases. The CDR3 has 15 amino acids. With V trimmed by 4 bases and J by 6 bases, 6 bases remained unmatched. The germline gives CDR1 MDHEN, CDR2 SYDVKM. In DNA form, the CDR3 reads TGTGCCAGCAGTTCCCTAGCGGGAGGGCCTAAGACCCAGTACTTC. This sequence encodes CASSSLAGGPKTQYF.

This clone was seen a few times. The rearrangement joins TRBV20-1 to TRBJ1-1, with D tentatively TRBD1 (5 bases). Trimming left V 4 bases short and J 5 bases short, with 8 bases between. The germline CDR1 and CDR2 sequences are DFQATT and SNEGSKA (reference sequence). The CDR3 extends over 11 amino acids. DNA of the CDR3: TGCAGTGCTATGAAGGGGACTGAAGCTTTCTTT. Amino acid sequence: CSAMKGTEAFF.

V and J are TRBV19 and TRBJ2-6; no firm D call. V was cut by 5 bases and J by 0 bases, with 5 bases left in between. Germline CDR1 and CDR2: LNHDA and SQIVND (reference sequence). CDR3 length equals 14 residues. The CDR3 loop is CASSSSSGANVLTF. CDR3 sequence (DNA): TGTGCCAGTAGTTCGTCCTCTGGGGCCAACGTCCTGACTTTC.

This clone came up once. At one end, the junction sequence differs from germline, possibly due to a read error. V gene TRBV28 combines with J gene TRBJ2-7, with D possibly being TRBD1 (5 bases). This CDR3 comprises 13 residues. Per germline, CDR1 MDHEN and CDR2 SYDVKM. The CDR3 is CASTLGRVNEQYF. The DNA for the CDR3 is TGTGCCAGCACTTTAGGCAGGGTGAACGAGCAGTACTTC.

The chain has TRBV28 and TRBJ2-2; D call uncertain. This CDR3 has 12 amino acids. Trimming took 6 bases from V and 6 from J, leaving 8 bases between them. Germline V lookup: CDR1 MDHEN, CDR2 SYDVKM. The CDR3 region is CASRKRSGELFF. For the CDR3, the DNA is TGTGCCAGCAGGAAGAGATCCGGGGAGCTGTTTTTT. The full variable domain, rest sourced from reference TRBV28 and TRBJ2-2, is DVKVTQSSRYLVKRTGEKVFLECVQDMDHENMFWYRQDPGLGLRLIYFSYDVKMKEKGDIPEGYSVSREKKERFSLILESASTNQTSMYLCASRKRSGELFFGEGSRLTVL.

The sample holds a few counts of this clone. J is TRBJ2-7 and V is TRBV11-2; D is possibly TRBD2 (5 bases). The CDR3 is 12 amino acids. V was pared by 4 bases and J by 4 bases, with 8 bases between. CDR1 SGHAT and CDR2 FQNNGV come from the germline V gene. The CDR3 reads CASSSSGYEQYF. The CDR3 bases are TGTGCCAGCAGCTCGAGCGGTTACGAGCAGTACTTC.

Remarks on this clone: Sequence at one end of the junction differs from germline and may be a read error. This chain connects TRBV7-7 to TRBJ2-5; D not resolved. Per germline, CDR1 SSHAT and CDR2 FNYEAQ (reference sequence). CDR3 length: 13 amino acids. Here the CDR3 reads CASSATKGETQYF. CDR3 in DNA: TGTGCTAGCAGCGCCACTAAGGGCGAGACCCAGTACTTC.

This chain connects TRBV7-8 to TRBJ2-1; TRBD2 aligns across 10 bases. This CDR3 has 16 residues. Losses at the gene ends were 5 bases for V and 3 bases for J; bases not matched to a gene: 7. Germline assignment: CDR1 SGHVS and CDR2 FQNEAQ. The CDR3 DNA reads as TGTGCCAGCAGCCCATTGGCTAGCGGGAGCTACAATGAGCAGTTCTTC. Its protein product is CASSPLASGSYNEQFF. Full variable domain (rest looked up from reference TRBV7-8 and TRBJ2-1): GAGVSQSPRYKVAKRGQDVALRCDPISGHVSLFWYQQALGQGPEFLTYFQNEAQLDKSGLPSDRFFAERPEGSVSTLKIQRTQQEDSAVYLCASSPLASGSYNEQFFGPGTRLTVL.

The CDR3 nucleotides read TGTGCCAGCAGCGTAGACCCCGGCAAGGCCCACGAGGCTGAAGCTTTCTTT. Residues: CASSVDPGKAHEAEAFF. The chain carries TRBV9 and TRBJ1-1, with D uncertain. The CDR3 is 17 amino acids. V was cut by 0 bases and J by 6 bases, with 21 bases left in between. From germline, CDR1 is SGDLS and CDR2 YYNGEE.

This clone has just one count. The chain carries TRBV7-9 and TRBJ2-5, with D possibly being TRBD2 (6 bases). The CDR3 runs 14 residues. Trimming left V 3 bases short and J 2 bases short, with 10 bases between. Germline V gene lookup returns CDR1 SEHNR and CDR2 FQNEAQ (reference sequence). The DNA of the CDR3 is TGTGCCAGCAGCTTTTTCGGGGGTCAAGAGACCCAGTACTTC. It encodes CASSFFGGQETQYF.

In its sample, this clone was seen once. This chain uses TRBV6-5 with TRBJ1-2, with 7 positions matching TRBD1. The germline V gene encodes CDR1 MNHEY and CDR2 SVGAGI. Trimming at V came to 2 bases and at J to 8 bases, leaving 8 bases not matched to a gene. The CDR3 runs 14 residues. CDR3 region: CASSYKTGFLGYTF. As DNA, the CDR3 is TGTGCCAGCAGTTACAAGACAGGGTTCTTGGGCTACACCTTC.

V is TRBV28 and J is TRBJ2-1; D unresolved. In germline, CDR1 is MDHEN, CDR2 SYDVKM. The CDR3 consists of 16 residues. V was clipped by 4 bases and J by 5 bases, with 18 bases between them. The CDR3 nucleotides are TGTGCCAGCAGTTCTACCCTACCTAGGGCCGACAATGAGCAGTTCTTC. This encodes CASSSTLPRADNEQFF.

The rearrangement joins TRBV2 to TRBJ2-5; 8 nucleotides align to TRBD2. The length of the CDR3 is 14 residues. Trimming cost V 7 bases and J 5 bases; bases outside gene matches: 9. CDR1 and CDR2 (germline): SNHLY, FYNNEI. The CDR3 DNA sequence: TGTGCCAGCACTGTAGCGGGATGGGTGGAGACCCAGTACTTC. This encodes CASTVAGWVETQYF. Full variable domain (rest looked up from reference TRBV2 and TRBJ2-5): EPEVTQTPSHQVTQMGQEVILRCVPISNHLYFYWYRQILGQKVEFLVSFYNNEISEKSEIFDDQFSVERPDGSNFTLKIRSTKLEDSAMYFCASTVAGWVETQYFGPGTRLLVL.

The rearrangement joins TRBV6-1 to TRBJ1-2; D not certain. The germline gives CDR1 MNHNS, CDR2 SASEGT. The CDR3 is 15 residues long. Trimming stripped 6 bases from V and 2 bases from J, with 16 bases between. The CDR3 region is CASRPLWAENYGYTF. The DNA of the CDR3 is TGTGCCAGCAGACCCCTCTGGGCAGAGAACTATGGCTACACCTTC.

The chain has TRBV4-1 and TRBJ2-5; D gene ambiguous. The J call may be mistaken, given a closer DNA end match to TRBJ2-7. The CDR3 is made up of 13 amino acids. The germline V gene encodes CDR1 MGHRA and CDR2 YSYEKL. In DNA, the CDR3 is TGCGCCAGCAGCCAATTTGGGGCCTACGAGCAGTACTTC. Its protein is CASSQFGAYEQYF.

The chain carries TRBV5-6 and TRBJ2-1; TRBD2 aligns across 12 bases. This CDR3 region has 14 residues. V lost 3 bases to trimming and J lost 8 bases; unmatched junction nucleotides: 3. CDR1 is SGHDT, CDR2 YYEEEE, per germline. The CDR3 reads CASSWGLAGDEQFF. The CDR3 bases are TGTGCCAGCAGCTGGGGACTAGCGGGCGATGAGCAGTTCTTC. The whole variable domain, filled in from reference TRBV5-6 and TRBJ2-1, reads DAGVTQSPTHLIKTRGQQVTLRCSPKSGHDTVSWYQQALGQGPQFIFQYYEEEERQRGNFPDRFSGHQFPNYSSELNVNALLLGDSALYLCASSWGLAGDEQFFGPGTRLTVL.

The genes are TRBV5-4 and TRBJ1-3; D remains unclear. V was pared by 0 bases and J by 0 bases, with 10 bases between. The CDR3 extends over 16 amino acids. The germline V gene encodes CDR1 SGHNT and CDR2 YYREEE (reference sequence). The CDR3 sequence: CASSLGGPSSGNTIYF. The CDR3 DNA follows: TGTGCCAGCAGCTTGGGAGGGCCTAGCTCTGGAAACACCATATATTTT.

This clone was seen once. A read error may explain this, as a much larger clone is one base away. The chain is built from TRBV19 and TRBJ2-7; TRBD2 matches at 7 bases. V shed 4 bases, J shed 1 base, and the junction held 4 bases outside the gene matches. Germline values: CDR1 LNHDA, CDR2 SQIVND (reference sequence). The CDR3 has 14 residues. CDR3 amino acids: CASSREGRSYEQYF. The CDR3 coding sequence is TGTGCCAGTAGTAGGGAGGGCAGGTCCTACGAGCAGTACTTC.

This clone has a handful of counts. The chain combines TRBV7-9 with TRBJ1-1, with TRBD1 matching over 9 bases. The CDR3 covers 16 residues. The germline CDR1 and CDR2 sequences are SEHNR and FQNEAQ (reference sequence). V trimming: 5 bases; J trimming: 11 bases; junction bases outside the gene matches: 18. The chain's CDR3 is CASSLLGQGSDLNAFF. The CDR3, as DNA: TGTGCCAGCAGCCTACTCGGACAGGGGAGCGACCTGAATGCTTTCTTT.